This TCR beta chain was identified during a study of cytomegalovirus exposure and HLA in healthy donors. The CDR3 is 14 amino acids. Germline lookup yields CDR1 MNHEY and CDR2 SVGAGI. V was trimmed by 5 bases and J by 2 bases, leaving 12 bases between them. PCR primers comprised 60 Vbeta and 13 Jbeta primers. Using immunoSEQ multiplex PCR, the repertoire was profiled, and TCRdb retains in-frame clones only, with some absent. This table lists some 60,000 clones. The chain joins TRBV6-5 to TRBJ2-5; D possibly corresponds to TRBD2 (5 bases). The sample comprised PBMCs. This clonotype originated in a man under 40 in good health and CMV-seropositive. CDR3 residues: CASSALGEQETQYF. The CDR3 DNA follows: TGTGCCAGCAGTGCACTCGGGGAACAAGAGACCCAGTACTTC.